This T cell receptor (beta chain) was recorded in a study of blood T cell repertoires in COVID-19. Whole-study context: The study drew acute and convalescent COVID-19 samples from the United States, Italy and Spain. Nucleic acid was either cDNA or gDNA, and it came from T cells, B-cell-depleted T cells, or PBMCs.

Followed longitudinally, the Seattle patients had been enrolled during active infection. The CDR3 has 14 amino acids. Germline CDR1 reads SGHTS; CDR2 reads YDEGEE. The V and J ends lost 0 bases and 6 bases, in that order; junction bases with no gene match: 2. Under the authors' procedure: Reference gene primers were amplified, and this amplification served to estimate nucleated cell counts. Profiling relied on immunoSEQ multiplex PCR, and the TCRdb table lists in-frame clones only, not all of them. V, J and clone size were drawn from that table, and D and trimming were deduced from the DNA. The sample has approximately 290,000 clones, about four fifths seen once; the top ten hold roughly 14%.

This receptor was obtained from a person between 65 and 79 years old with COVID-19, enrolled during active disease. The chain links TRBV5-8 to TRBJ2-1, with 8 positions matching TRBD2. The sequenced material came from peripheral blood. This CDR3 is CASSLGLAGNEQFF. The CDR3 DNA sequence: TGTGCCAGCAGCTTGGGGCTAGCGGGCAATGAGCAGTTCTTC.